These 19 T cell receptor beta chains were sequenced from one sample in a study of cytomegalovirus exposure and HLA in healthy donors. The PCR made use of 60 Vbeta and 13 Jbeta primers. Repertoires were generated with immunoSEQ multiplex PCR, while TCRdb's copy carries only in-frame clones and drops some. The sample totals 50,000 to 60,000 clones. Sequencing was done on a sample of PBMCs. These receptor sequences come from a male donor in good health and CMV-seronegative.

The CDR3 protein is CASIYQGARTEAFF. CDR3 bases: TGTGCCAGCATATACCAGGGGGCGCGAACTGAAGCTTTCTTT. The V gene is TRBV28, the J gene TRBJ1-1; TRBD1 matches 8 bases. The CDR3 extends over 14 amino acids. V lost 7 bases and J lost 5; bases outside the gene matches: 9. Per germline, CDR1 MDHEN and CDR2 SYDVKM.

The rearrangement uses TRBV27 and TRBJ2-5; TRBD2 aligns across 9 bases. Germline V CDR1 and CDR2: MNHEY, SMNVEV (reference sequence). The CDR3 loop spans 16 amino acids. V was pared by 3 bases and J by 3 bases, with 8 bases of the junction left unmatched. The CDR3: CASSFRASGKEETQYF. DNA of the CDR3: TGTGCCAGCAGTTTTAGGGCTAGCGGGAAGGAAGAGACCCAGTACTTC.

CDR3 sequence: CSPGANVLTF. The CDR3 DNA reads TGTTCTCCTGGGGCCAACGTCCTGACTTTC. This chain joins TRBV7-9 and TRBJ2-6; no clear D gene. This CDR3 is 10 amino acids long. From germline, CDR1 is SEHNR and CDR2 FQNEAQ (reference sequence).

V gene TRBV7-2 combines with J gene TRBJ2-1; D not certain. The CDR3 consists of 15 residues. The V gene's germline CDR1 is SGHTA and CDR2 FQGNSA. The V and J ends lost 7 bases and 2 bases respectively, with 15 bases between them. CDR3 in amino acids: CASKLMGSTYNEQFF. CDR3 nucleotide sequence: TGTGCCAGCAAATTAATGGGCAGCACCTACAATGAGCAGTTCTTC.

CDR3 nucleotide sequence: TGTGCCAGCAGCTTAGAAGGGACTAGCGGGAGGAGCGCCTACGAGCAGTACTTC. Amino acid sequence: CASSLEGTSGRSAYEQYF. The V gene is TRBV11-1, the J gene TRBJ2-7, with 15 bases that match TRBD2. CDR1 and CDR2 (germline): SGHAT, FQDESV (reference sequence). V was clipped by 1 base and J by 2 bases; unmatched bases: 6. CDR3 length: 18 residues.

The CDR3 coding sequence is TGTGCCATCAGTGAACGGACAGGGACAGGCTCACCCCTCCACTTT. Its protein product is CAISERTGTGSPLHF. This chain joins TRBV10-3 and TRBJ1-6; 8 nucleotides align to TRBD1. This CDR3 is built from 15 residues. V shed 3 bases, J shed 10 bases, and the junction held 8 bases outside the gene matches. Germline assignment: CDR1 ENHRY and CDR2 SYGVKD.

The rearrangement joins TRBV18 to TRBJ1-2, with TRBD1 matching over 7 bases. Germline CDR1 is KGHSH and CDR2 is LQKENI. With V trimmed by 4 bases and J by 2 bases, 4 bases remained unmatched. The CDR3 is made up of 14 amino acids. CDR3 sequence (DNA): TGTGCCAGCTCACTGACGGACAGGAACTATGGCTACACCTTC. This gives the protein CASSLTDRNYGYTF.

As regards this clone: Germline and junction disagree at one end, which may indicate a read error. The rearrangement joins TRBV19 to TRBJ2-1, with 8 bases identical to TRBD2. This CDR3 is 16 amino acids long. Germline CDR1 LNHDA, CDR2 SQIVND (reference sequence). The CDR3 DNA sequence: TGTGCCAGTAGTATGTGGACTAGCCACTCCGACAATGAGCAGTTCTTC. Translating gives CASSMWTSHSDNEQFF.

This rearrangement joins TRBV4-1 to TRBJ2-7; 11 bases line up with TRBD2. J gave up 2 bases and V 0 bases, and 6 bases lay outside the gene matches. The V gene's germline CDR1 is MGHRA and CDR2 YSYEKL. There are 17 residues in the CDR3. The CDR3 region is CASSQDLTSGTTYEQYF. In DNA form, the CDR3 reads TGCGCCAGCAGCCAAGATTTGACTAGCGGGACCACCTACGAGCAGTACTTC.

The gene calls are TRBV14 and TRBJ2-2, with D unclear. The V and J ends lost 1 base and 8 bases respectively, with 8 bases between them. CDR1 is SGHDN, CDR2 FVKESK, per germline. The CDR3 is 13 amino acids. In DNA form, the CDR3 reads TGTGCCAGCAGCCAAGGACTTCGTGGGGAGCTGTTTTTT. Amino acids: CASSQGLRGELFF.

The genes are TRBV29-1 and TRBJ2-7, with D maybe TRBD1 (6 bases). Between the trimmed V and J ends, which lost 4 bases and 5 bases, there was a span of 18 bases. Germline CDR1 SQVTM, CDR2 ANQGSEA. The CDR3 consists of 14 residues. This chain's CDR3 is CSVASNRASDEQYF. The CDR3 DNA is TGCAGCGTTGCGTCGAACAGGGCGTCTGACGAGCAGTACTTC.

The V and J genes are TRBV4-3 and TRBJ2-7; D gene ambiguous. The CDR3 has 13 amino acids. V dropped 1 base and J dropped 9 bases, with 13 bases sitting between them. Per germline, CDR1 LGHNA and CDR2 YSLEER. The chain's CDR3 is CASSQATASGQYF. CDR3 nucleotide sequence: TGCGCCAGCAGCCAAGCCACGGCCTCAGGGCAGTACTTC.

The J gene is TRBJ1-1, the V gene TRBV11-1; no firm D call. CDR3 length: 14 amino acids. The germline V gene has CDR1 SGHAT and CDR2 FQDESV (reference sequence). V was trimmed by 5 bases and J by 1 base, leaving 11 bases between them. CDR3 residues: CASSPPRQNTEAFF. CDR3 coding DNA: TGTGCCAGCAGCCCCCCGAGGCAGAACACTGAAGCTTTCTTT.

As for this clone: Different DNA sequences within this sample yield the same CDR3. The chain recombines TRBV18 with TRBJ2-7, with D possibly being TRBD2 (6 bases). Germline values: CDR1 KGHSH, CDR2 LQKENI. Trimming left V 0 bases short and J 5 bases short, with 14 bases between. The length of the CDR3 is 15 residues. The CDR3 region is CASSPPVRRGHEQYF. CDR3 DNA sequence: TGTGCCAGCTCACCACCGGTCAGGAGGGGCCACGAGCAGTACTTC.

The chain recombines TRBV7-8 with TRBJ1-1; 9 bases are a match to TRBD1. The J segment lost 0 bases and the V segment lost 4 bases, leaving 3 bases of the junction unmatched. Per the germline V gene, CDR1 is SGHVS and CDR2 is FQNEAQ. The CDR3 sequence is 15 residues long. CDR3 residues: CASSSRDRVNTEAFF. DNA for the CDR3: TGTGCCAGCAGCTCTAGGGACAGGGTGAACACTGAAGCTTTCTTT. The whole variable domain, filled in from reference TRBV7-8 and TRBJ1-1, reads GAGVSQSPRYKVAKRGQDVALRCDPISGHVSLFWYQQALGQGPEFLTYFQNEAQLDKSGLPSDRFFAERPEGSVSTLKIQRTQQEDSAVYLCASSSRDRVNTEAFFGQGTRLTVV.

This chain uses TRBV10-3 with TRBJ2-1; the match to TRBD2 covers 9 bases. The trim removed 2 bases at V and 5 bases at J, leaving 10 bases unmatched. The CDR3 sequence is 17 residues long. The V gene's germline CDR1 is ENHRY and CDR2 SYGVKD. CDR3 amino acids: CAISEPNRGGANNEQFF. The CDR3 region has the DNA TGTGCCATCAGTGAGCCCAACCGCGGGGGGGCCAACAATGAGCAGTTCTTC.

The chain carries TRBV19 and TRBJ2-5; D remains ambiguous. The CDR3 has 12 amino acids. Germline V gene sequence: CDR1 LNHDA, CDR2 SQIVND (reference sequence). V shed 4 bases and J shed 5 bases, with 8 bases lying between them. CDR3 sequence: CASSTPGETQYF. The CDR3 region has the DNA TGTGCCAGTAGTACCCCGGGTGAGACCCAGTACTTC.

This rearrangement joins TRBV4-1 to TRBJ2-5, with D possibly matching TRBD2 (5 bases). Trimming took off 1 base at V and 2 bases at J, with 11 bases between the two ends. This CDR3 comprises 15 residues. CDR1 is MGHRA and CDR2 is YSYEKL in the germline V gene. Written as DNA, the CDR3 is TGCGCCAGCAGCCAAGTGGGCACGGGACAAGAGACCCAGTACTTC. Encoded protein: CASSQVGTGQETQYF.

This chain links TRBV27 with TRBJ2-3, with a weak D call TRBD2 (6 bases). V was pared by 2 bases and J by 1 base, with 10 bases between. The CDR3 has 15 amino acids. The germline gives CDR1 MNHEY, CDR2 SMNVEV (reference sequence). In DNA form, the CDR3 reads TGTGCCAGCAGTTTAGGAGGAGGGGGCACAGATACGCAGTATTTT. This gives the protein CASSLGGGGTDTQYF.